The T cell receptor beta chain described here comes from a study of tumor and adjacent non-tumor tissue in lung cancer. A note on this clonotype: The antigen remains undetermined. Its ends do not fully match the called genes, so a read error is possible.

Study-level findings and limits: Higher tumor TCR diversity was associated with shorter survival.

The CDR3 is 15 amino acids. Per germline, CDR1 WSHSY and CDR2 SAAADI. TCRbeta libraries were built with three rounds of nested PCR, modified from ARM-PCR. TCRdb recomputed calls from the multiplex PCR reads with MiXCR, one row per CDR3 protein. The sample yields about 200,000 distinct CDR3 sequences, 70% to 75% seen once. The template was RNA from unsorted bulk tissue. Chemotherapy-naive patients with new lung cancer underwent thoracic surgery in China, August–late 2014. This chain links TRBV10-2 with TRBJ2-5; 8 nucleotides line up with TRBD2. The sample taken for sequencing was lung tumor tissue. The origin of this receptor is a man aged 60 to 69 with non-small cell lung cancer. DNA of the CDR3: TGCACCAGCAGTGAGTCGAGAGCGGGGGCAGAGACCCAGTACTTC. Protein sequence: CTSSESRAGAETQYF.